The 28 T cell receptor beta chains given below trace back to one sample, sequenced in a study of blood T cells in healthy people across ages. Alongside a J-beta primer mix, a sample-barcoded 5' primer served in a second PCR lasting roughly 6 to 11 cycles. TCRdb reprocessed the 5' RACE reads via MiXCR and lists one record per CDR3 protein. The sample yields about a million distinct CDR3 sequences, 35% to 40% seen once. The sequenced sample was blood. These receptors came from a man younger than 30 in good health.

A single count supports this clonotype. The chain couples TRBV16 to TRBJ2-7; D is unclear. The germline CDR1 and CDR2 sequences are KGHSY and FQNENV. V was cut by 6 bases and J by 2 bases, with 14 bases left in between. CDR3 length: 14 amino acids. CDR3 amino acids: CASRLGGGTYEQYF. DNA of the CDR3: TGTGCCAGCAGACTGGGTGGTGGGACCTACGAGCAGTACTTC.

The gene calls are TRBV7-8 and TRBJ1-5, with 7 bases fitting TRBD1. The CDR3 loop spans 13 amino acids. J gave up 6 bases and V 5 bases, and 4 bases lay outside the gene matches. The germline gives CDR1 SGHVS, CDR2 FQNEAQ. The DNA for the CDR3 is TGTGCCAGCAGCCCCGACAGGGTTCAGCCCCAGCATTTT. Residues: CASSPDRVQPQHF.

The V gene is TRBV7-2, the J gene TRBJ1-5; 12 bases are shared with TRBD1. The CDR3 has 16 residues. CDR1 is SGHTA and CDR2 is FQGNSA in the germline V gene. V shed 5 bases, J shed 4 bases, and the junction held 6 bases outside the gene matches. In nucleotides, the CDR3 is TGTGCCAGCAGCGAGCAGGGACAGGGGGCGAATCAGCCCCAGCATTTT. This encodes CASSEQGQGANQPQHF.

Comments on this clonotype: An end of the junction differs from the germline gene, which may be a read error. The chain uses TRBV7-2 and TRBJ1-5, with D perhaps TRBD1 (5 bases). Germline V gene sequence: CDR1 SGHTA, CDR2 FQGNSA. The CDR3 runs to 15 residues. CDR3 sequence: CASGFDGRGNQPQHF. For the CDR3, the DNA is TGTGCCAGCGGCTTTGACGGGCGGGGGAATCAGCCCCAGCATTTT.

The rearrangement links TRBV20-1 to TRBJ1-4; unclear D gene. Trimming cost V 4 bases and J 0 bases, with 6 bases left between them. The CDR3 is 13 residues long. Per the germline V gene, CDR1 is DFQATT and CDR2 is SNEGSKA (reference sequence). The CDR3 here is CSANKTTNEKLFF. The CDR3 bases are TGCAGTGCTAACAAGACAACTAATGAAAAACTGTTTTTT.

This clonotype has only a few counts. The chain recombines TRBV6-2 or TRBV6-3 with TRBJ2-3; no reliable D call. The CDR3 is 14 residues long. The germline V and J ends were trimmed by 6 bases and 4 bases, with 14 bases remaining between them. Germline CDR1 and CDR2: MNHEY and SVGEGT. The CDR3: CASRSLRVADTQYF. As DNA, the CDR3 is TGTGCCAGCAGATCGCTTCGAGTCGCAGATACGCAGTATTTT.

There are a few counts of this clonotype. V and J are TRBV7-9 and TRBJ2-3; D possibly corresponds to TRBD2 (7 bases). From germline, CDR1 is SEHNR and CDR2 FQNEAQ (reference sequence). V was trimmed by 2 bases and J by 0 bases, leaving 24 bases between them. CDR3 length: 20 amino acids. The CDR3 DNA reads TGTGCCAGCAGCTTATTGGGGGGGGCTCGGCCGGACCCTAGCACAGATACGCAGTATTTT. This translates into CASSLLGGARPDPSTDTQYF.

J is TRBJ1-2 and V is TRBV7-8, with D hard to call. Germline CDR1 SGHVS, CDR2 FQNEAQ. The CDR3 is 15 amino acids. V dropped 5 bases and J dropped 3 bases, with 16 bases sitting between them. The CDR3 DNA reads TGTGCCAGCAGCCTCGGGGTGGTAACATACTATGGCTACACCTTC. This translates into CASSLGVVTYYGYTF.

The chain couples TRBV20-1 to TRBJ2-5; 7 nucleotides line up with TRBD1. The CDR3 consists of 14 residues. J was trimmed by 11 bases and V by 5 bases; bases with no gene match: 17. The germline V gene has CDR1 DFQATT and CDR2 SNEGSKA (reference sequence). CDR3 protein: CSAPETGLLDEQYF. CDR3 bases: TGCAGTGCTCCAGAGACAGGGCTGCTGGATGAGCAGTACTTC.

The rearrangement joins TRBV5-1 to TRBJ1-1, with D possibly being TRBD1 (5 bases). V was shortened by 4 bases and J by 0 bases, with 19 bases between the two germline ends. Germline assignment: CDR1 SGHRS and CDR2 YFSETQ. This CDR3 comprises 17 residues. CDR3 sequence (DNA): TGCGCCAGCAGCGGATCCAGCTTAGTGGGGGTGAACACTGAAGCTTTCTTT. Amino acids: CASSGSSLVGVNTEAFF.

The chain recombines TRBV12-3 or TRBV12-4 with TRBJ2-1, with D tentatively TRBD1 (5 bases). With 5 bases removed from V and 12 bases from J, the gap between germline ends came to 14 bases. The CDR3 totals 12 residues. The CDR3 protein is CASSLSRVRQFF. CDR3 bases: TGTGCCAGCAGTCTCTCCAGGGTTCGGCAGTTCTTC.

This chain uses TRBV30 with TRBJ2-2; 8 bases are shared with TRBD2. J was trimmed by 6 bases and V by 0 bases; bases with no gene match: 6. Germline V gives CDR1 GTSNPN, CDR2 SVGIG (reference sequence). There are 15 residues in the CDR3. This chain's CDR3 is CAWSVLREGAGELFF. The CDR3 region has the DNA TGTGCCTGGAGTGTACTACGGGAGGGGGCCGGGGAGCTGTTTTTT. Using reference TRBV30 and TRBJ2-2 for the parts outside the CDR3, the full variable domain is SQTIHQWPATLVQPVGSPLSLECTVEGTSNPNLYWYRQAAGRGLQLLFYSVGIGQISSEVPQNLSASRPQDRQFILSSKKLLLSDSGFYLCAWSVLREGAGELFFGEGSRLTVL.

CDR3 residues: CATRYRGGNQPQHF. The CDR3 nucleotides read TGTGCCACCAGATACAGGGGTGGCAATCAGCCCCAGCATTTT. The chain employs TRBV15 and TRBJ1-5, with TRBD1 matching 7 bases. Germline CDR1 LNHNV, CDR2 YYDKDF (reference sequence). V was pared by 6 bases and J by 2 bases, with 4 bases of the junction left unmatched. CDR3 length equals 14 residues. Using reference TRBV15 and TRBJ1-5 for the parts outside the CDR3, the full variable domain is DAMVIQNPRYQVTQFGKPVTLSCSQTLNHNVMYWYQQKSSQAPKLLFHYYDKDFNNEADTPDNFQSRRPNTSFCFLDIRSPGLGDTAMYLCATRYRGGNQPQHFGDGTRLSIL.

This clonotype was seen at least ten times. V and J are TRBV10-3 and TRBJ2-3, with a tentative D call TRBD2 (5 bases). Germline assignment: CDR1 ENHRY and CDR2 SYGVKD. This CDR3 contains 15 residues. V was pared by 5 bases and J by 4 bases, with 16 bases between. The CDR3 spells CAISRPSEGPDTQYF. The CDR3, as DNA: TGTGCCATCAGTCGCCCCTCTGAGGGCCCAGATACGCAGTATTTT.

The chain combines TRBV4-2 with TRBJ1-1; D gene uncertain. V was pared by 1 base and J by 3 bases, with 12 bases between. The germline V gene encodes CDR1 LGHNA and CDR2 YNFKEQ. The CDR3 has 15 amino acids. This CDR3 reads CASSQGVSRDTEAFF. As DNA, the CDR3 is TGTGCCAGCAGCCAAGGGGTCTCAAGGGACACTGAAGCTTTCTTT.

The gene calls are TRBV2 and TRBJ1-2; the D is unclear. V was trimmed by 3 bases and J by 4 bases, leaving 6 bases between them. This CDR3 region has 12 residues. CDR1 and CDR2 from the germline V gene are SNHLY and FYNNEI. The chain's CDR3 is CASSEWSYGYTF. DNA for the CDR3: TGTGCCAGCAGTGAGTGGTCCTATGGCTACACCTTC.

The chain recombines TRBV5-1 with TRBJ1-4; perhaps TRBD1 as D (6 bases). The germline V gene has CDR1 SGHRS and CDR2 YFSETQ. The CDR3 length is 16 residues. Trimming shortened V by 3 bases and J by 1 base, and 13 bases separated the two germline ends. In DNA form, the CDR3 reads TGCGCCAGCAGCTCCTCGGGACATGGAACTAATGAAAAACTGTTTTTT. It yields the protein CASSSSGHGTNEKLFF.

This clonotype was found a few times. The V call is TRBV5-1, the J call TRBJ2-7; D might be TRBD1 (6 bases). From germline, CDR1 is SGHRS and CDR2 YFSETQ. The CDR3 totals 15 residues. Trimming stripped 4 bases from V and 0 bases from J, with 14 bases between. In nucleotides, the CDR3 is TGCGCCAGCAGCCCCACAGGGAAGAGCTCCTACGAGCAGTACTTC. Protein product: CASSPTGKSSYEQYF.

In this sample, this clonotype turned up many times. V usage is TRBV6-4 and J usage is TRBJ2-3, with D unresolved. The CDR3 totals 13 residues. Germline V gene lookup returns CDR1 MRHNA and CDR2 SNTAGT. V lost 6 bases, J lost 2 bases, and 9 bases lay in between. The CDR3 protein is CASSRTDTDTQYF. The CDR3 nucleotides are TGTGCCAGCAGCCGAACCGACACAGATACGCAGTATTTT.

This clonotype was seen more than once but under ten times. The chain recombines TRBV12-3 or TRBV12-4 with TRBJ2-3; 9 positions agree with TRBD1. The CDR3 runs to 13 residues. V shed 8 bases, J shed 6 bases, and the junction held 6 bases outside the gene matches. CDR3 bases: TGTGCCAGCGGGACAGGGTACGGGGATACGCAGTATTTT. Amino acids: CASGTGYGDTQYF.

This clonotype showed up just a few times. This rearrangement joins TRBV4-1 to TRBJ2-5, with D hard to call. Between the trimmed V and J ends, which lost 0 bases and 4 bases, there was a span of 15 bases. Germline CDR1 MGHRA, CDR2 YSYEKL. The CDR3 totals 16 residues. DNA for the CDR3: TGCGCCAGCAGCCAAGAAACGGGCCCGTTGAGAGAGACCCAGTACTTC. This sequence encodes CASSQETGPLRETQYF.

CDR3 DNA sequence: TGTGCCAGCAGCTTAGCTTCCCGCAGACAGGGACTATCTAACTATGGCTACACCTTC. Residues: CASSLASRRQGLSNYGYTF. The rearrangement links TRBV7-9 to TRBJ1-2; the match to TRBD1 covers 7 bases. The V gene end was trimmed by 0 bases and the J gene end by 0 bases; junction bases not matched to a gene: 13. The CDR3 is made up of 19 amino acids. Germline CDR1 is SEHNR and CDR2 is FQNEAQ (reference sequence). The whole variable domain, remainder taken from reference TRBV7-9 and TRBJ1-2, is DTGVSQNPRHKITKRGQNVTFRCDPISEHNRLYWYRQTLGQGPEFLTYFQNEAQLEKSRLLSDRFSAERPKGSFSTLEIQRTEQGDSAMYLCASSLASRRQGLSNYGYTFGSGTRLTVV.

This clonotype was picked up a small number of times. This chain joins TRBV27 and TRBJ2-4, with D perhaps TRBD2 (6 bases). This CDR3 has 13 amino acids. Deletions cut 8 bases from V and 1 base from J, with 9 bases between. Per germline, CDR1 MNHEY and CDR2 SMNVEV (reference sequence). CDR3 sequence: CASWGVAKNIQYF. The CDR3 coding sequence is TGTGCCAGCTGGGGGGTCGCCAAAAACATTCAGTACTTC.

For this clonotype: A much larger clone differs by one base, so this may be a read error. The chain links TRBV7-9 to TRBJ2-3; D gene uncertain. The CDR3 loop spans 13 amino acids. V shed 11 bases and J shed 6 bases, with 18 bases lying between them. Germline V gives CDR1 SEHNR, CDR2 FQNEAQ (reference sequence). CDR3 nucleotides: TGTGCCCGCACCCTAGACATGTTGGATACGCAGTATTTT. Amino acids: CARTLDMLDTQYF.

This clonotype was detected only a few times. The chain couples TRBV12-3 or TRBV12-4 to TRBJ1-4; tentatively, D is TRBD1 (6 bases). The CDR3 has 14 amino acids. V was trimmed by 6 bases and J by 4 bases, leaving 12 bases between them. The CDR3 DNA reads as TGTGCCAGCAGACTTAGCAGGGGTAATGAAAAACTGTTTTTT. Protein: CASRLSRGNEKLFF.

The chain links TRBV5-1 to TRBJ1-1; no clear D. The CDR3 extends over 14 amino acids. V shed 4 bases and J shed 1 base, with 11 bases lying between them. Germline V CDR1 and CDR2: SGHRS, YFSETQ. CDR3 nucleotide sequence: TGCGCCAGCAGCGCGGCGCAGGCGAACACTGAAGCTTTCTTT. This encodes CASSAAQANTEAFF.

In its sample, this clonotype was seen a few times. V is TRBV2 and J is TRBJ2-3; D is unresolved. Between the trimmed V and J ends, which lost 5 bases and 4 bases, there was a span of 10 bases. The germline CDR1 and CDR2 sequences are SNHLY and FYNNEI. The CDR3 length is 13 residues. This chain's CDR3 is CASSLGWADTQYF. CDR3 in DNA: TGTGCCAGCAGTCTAGGTTGGGCAGATACGCAGTATTTT.

The sample holds a few counts of this clonotype. The rearrangement joins TRBV27 to TRBJ1-2, with TRBD1 as a possible D gene (5 bases). Germline V gene sequence: CDR1 MNHEY, CDR2 SMNVEV (reference sequence). The CDR3 loop spans 16 amino acids. V was trimmed by 0 bases and J by 3 bases, leaving 14 bases between them. CDR3 sequence reads: CASSLSWGSNYYGYTF. In nucleotides, the CDR3 is TGTGCCAGCAGTTTATCCTGGGGCAGCAACTACTATGGCTACACCTTC.